This T cell receptor (beta chain) emerged from a study of T cells in Graves' hyperthyroidism and ophthalmopathy. This clonotype has a count of ten or more. Inclusion characteristics of ophthalmopathy patients comprised a Clinical Activity Score of at least 3, a NOSPECS grade of at least 4, and duration under 3 months. TCR beta CDR3 region amplification was performed from RNA transcripts. Using the HTBI primer set, a first-round RT-PCR was run on the TCR CDR3. TCRdb re-derived calls from the multiplex PCR reads in MiXCR, one entry per CDR3 protein. In the table there are 250,000 to 400,000 distinct CDR3 sequences, around 15% of which are singletons. Germline V CDR1 and CDR2: LGHNA, YNFKEQ. The CDR3 covers 14 residues. V lost 6 bases, J lost 2 bases, and 6 bases stayed unmatched.

J is TRBJ2-7 and V is TRBV4-2; 8 bases agree with TRBD1. Material for sequencing was blood. The TCR originated in a woman in her 40s with Graves' ophthalmopathy. As DNA, the CDR3 is TGTGCCAGCAGTAGAGGACAGGGTCCCTACGAGCAGTACTTC. It specifies CASSRGQGPYEQYF.